The clone carrying this TCR beta chain has just one count. These data originate in a study of blood T cell repertoires in COVID-19. Study-wide context: Researchers got acute and convalescent COVID-19 samples from the United States, Italy and Spain. T cells, B-cell-depleted T cells, or PBMCs supplied cDNA or gDNA.

The CDR3 has 13 residues. The V and J ends lost 6 bases and 4 bases respectively, with 9 bases between them. CDR1 is KGHSH, CDR2 LQKENI, per germline. Per the original methods: Reference gene primer amplification yielded estimated nucleated cell counts. TCRdb's table, derived via immunoSEQ multiplex PCR, lists solely in-frame clones and lacks some. V and J calls and clone size come straight from that table; D and trimming were deduced from the DNA. The data show over 120,000 clones, with just under 90% seen just once and roughly 8% held by the top ten. This clonotype originated in a woman between 45 and 60 years old with active or convalescent COVID-19. The sample was peripheral blood. The chain employs TRBV18 and TRBJ1-4; tentatively, D is TRBD1 (5 bases). The CDR3 loop reads CASSGGNNEKLFF. The CDR3 bases are TGTGCCAGCTCCGGGGGGAATAATGAAAAACTGTTTTTT.